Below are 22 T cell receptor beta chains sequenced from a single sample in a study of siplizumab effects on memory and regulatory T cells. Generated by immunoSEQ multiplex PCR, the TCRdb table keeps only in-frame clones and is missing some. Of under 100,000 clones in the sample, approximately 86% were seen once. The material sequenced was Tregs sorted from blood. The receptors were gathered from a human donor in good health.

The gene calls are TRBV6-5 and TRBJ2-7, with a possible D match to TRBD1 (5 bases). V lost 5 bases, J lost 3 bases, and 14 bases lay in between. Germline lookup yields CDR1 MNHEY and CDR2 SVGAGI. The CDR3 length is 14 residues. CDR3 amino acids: CASSPSWGSYEQYF. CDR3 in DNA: TGTGCCAGCAGTCCCTCGTGGGGCAGCTACGAGCAGTACTTC.

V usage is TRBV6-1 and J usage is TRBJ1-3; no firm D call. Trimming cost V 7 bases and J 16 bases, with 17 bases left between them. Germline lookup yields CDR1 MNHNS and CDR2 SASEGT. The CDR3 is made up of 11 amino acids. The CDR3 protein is CASTLESKEYF. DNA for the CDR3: TGTGCCAGCACTCTCGAAAGTAAAGAGTATTTT.

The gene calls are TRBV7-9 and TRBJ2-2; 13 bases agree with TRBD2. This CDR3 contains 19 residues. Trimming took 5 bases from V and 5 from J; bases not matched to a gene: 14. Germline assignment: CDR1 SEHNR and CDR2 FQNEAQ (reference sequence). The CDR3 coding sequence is TGTGCCAGCAGCCTCGGGACTAGCGGGGACCAACCTGGAACCGGGGAGCTGTTTTTT. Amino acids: CASSLGTSGDQPGTGELFF. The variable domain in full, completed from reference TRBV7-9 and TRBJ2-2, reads DTGVSQNPRHKITKRGQNVTFRCDPISEHNRLYWYRQTLGQGPEFLTYFQNEAQLEKSRLLSDRFSAERPKGSFSTLEIQRTEQGDSAMYLCASSLGTSGDQPGTGELFFGEGSRLTVL.

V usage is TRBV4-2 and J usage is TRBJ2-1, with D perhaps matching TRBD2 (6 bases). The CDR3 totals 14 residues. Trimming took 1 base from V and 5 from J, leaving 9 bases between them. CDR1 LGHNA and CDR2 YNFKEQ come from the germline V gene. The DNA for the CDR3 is TGTGCCAGCAGCCAAGCGGGACTCGACAATGAGCAGTTCTTC. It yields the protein CASSQAGLDNEQFF.

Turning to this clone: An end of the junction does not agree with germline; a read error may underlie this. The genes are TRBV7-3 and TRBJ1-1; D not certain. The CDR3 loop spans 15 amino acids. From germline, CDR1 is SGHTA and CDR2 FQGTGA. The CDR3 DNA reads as TGCGCCAGCAGCCAAGATCAAGGCAGGAACACTGAAGCTTTCTTT. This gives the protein CASSQDQGRNTEAFF.

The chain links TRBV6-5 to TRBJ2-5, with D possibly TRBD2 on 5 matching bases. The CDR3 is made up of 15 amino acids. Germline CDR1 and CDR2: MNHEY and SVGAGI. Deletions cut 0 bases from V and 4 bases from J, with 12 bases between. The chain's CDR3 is CASSYSRGYGETQYF. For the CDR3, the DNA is TGTGCCAGCAGTTACTCAAGAGGGTACGGAGAGACCCAGTACTTC.

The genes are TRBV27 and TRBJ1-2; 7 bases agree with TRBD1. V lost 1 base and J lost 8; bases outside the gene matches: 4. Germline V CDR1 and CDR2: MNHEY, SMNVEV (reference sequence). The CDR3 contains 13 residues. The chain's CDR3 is CASSLWSQGGYTF. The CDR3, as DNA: TGTGCCAGCAGTTTATGGTCACAGGGGGGCTACACCTTC.

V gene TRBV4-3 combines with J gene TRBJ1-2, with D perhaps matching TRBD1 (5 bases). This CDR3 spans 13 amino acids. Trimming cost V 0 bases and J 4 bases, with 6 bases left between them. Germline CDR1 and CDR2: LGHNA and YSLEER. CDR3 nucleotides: TGCGCCAGCAGCCAAGATGACAGCTATGGCTACACCTTC. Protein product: CASSQDDSYGYTF.

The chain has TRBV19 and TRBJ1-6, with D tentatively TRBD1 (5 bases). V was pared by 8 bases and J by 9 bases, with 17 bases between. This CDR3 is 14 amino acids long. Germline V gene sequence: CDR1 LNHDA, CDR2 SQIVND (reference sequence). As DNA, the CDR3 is TGTGCCAGTGCCCTAGGTGCCGGGGGTTCACCCCTCCACTTT. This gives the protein CASALGAGGSPLHF.

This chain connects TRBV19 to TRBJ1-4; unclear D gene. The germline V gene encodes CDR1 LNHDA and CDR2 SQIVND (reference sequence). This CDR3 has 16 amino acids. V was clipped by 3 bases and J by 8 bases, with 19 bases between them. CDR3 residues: CASSMEGRDREEKLFF. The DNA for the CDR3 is TGTGCCAGTAGTATGGAGGGCCGGGATAGAGAAGAAAAACTGTTTTTT.

The DNA of the CDR3 is TGCGCCAGCAGCACACAGGGGTCGAGCACAGATACGCAGTATTTT. Its translation: CASSTQGSSTDTQYF. The V and J genes are TRBV5-1 and TRBJ2-3, with 7 bases aligning to TRBD1. This CDR3 is built from 15 residues. The V and J ends lost 4 bases and 0 bases, in that order; junction bases with no gene match: 5. The germline CDR1 and CDR2 sequences are SGHRS and YFSETQ.

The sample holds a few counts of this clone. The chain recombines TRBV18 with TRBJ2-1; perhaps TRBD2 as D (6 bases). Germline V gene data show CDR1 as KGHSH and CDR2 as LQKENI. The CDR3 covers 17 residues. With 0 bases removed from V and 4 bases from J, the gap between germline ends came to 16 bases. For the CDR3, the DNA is TGTGCCAGCTCACCACCCATTAGGGCGGGGATTTACAATGAGCAGTTCTTC. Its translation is CASSPPIRAGIYNEQFF.

This chain's CDR3 is CASSTTGGGRGELYF. The CDR3 coding sequence is TGTGCCAGCAGTACGACAGGGGGCGGGAGGGGTGAATTGTACTTC. This chain connects TRBV28 to TRBJ2-7; a weak D match, TRBD1 (10 bases). The CDR3 contains 15 residues. The V end was cut by 5 bases, the J end by 12 bases, with 26 bases between. The germline V gene encodes CDR1 MDHEN and CDR2 SYDVKM.

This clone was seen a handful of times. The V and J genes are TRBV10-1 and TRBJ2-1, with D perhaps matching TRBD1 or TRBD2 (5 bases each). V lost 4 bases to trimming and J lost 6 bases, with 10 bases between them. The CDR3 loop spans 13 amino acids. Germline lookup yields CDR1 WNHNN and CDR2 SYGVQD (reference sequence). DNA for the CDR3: TGCGCCAGCAGTGTTCCTGGGACCAATGAGCAGTTCTTC. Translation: CASSVPGTNEQFF.

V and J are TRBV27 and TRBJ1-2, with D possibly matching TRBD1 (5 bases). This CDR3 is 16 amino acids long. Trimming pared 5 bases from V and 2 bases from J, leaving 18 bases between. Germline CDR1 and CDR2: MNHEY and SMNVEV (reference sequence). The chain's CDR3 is CASSLGPNRRNYGYTF. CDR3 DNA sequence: TGTGCCAGCAGTCTCGGCCCTAACAGGCGAAACTATGGCTACACCTTC.

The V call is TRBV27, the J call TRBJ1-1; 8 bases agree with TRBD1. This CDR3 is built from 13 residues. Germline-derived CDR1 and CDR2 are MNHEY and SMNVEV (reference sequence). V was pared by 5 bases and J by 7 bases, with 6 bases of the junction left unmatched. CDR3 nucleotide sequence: TGTGCCAGCAGTAATATCGACAGGGGTGAAGCTTTCTTT. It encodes CASSNIDRGEAFF.

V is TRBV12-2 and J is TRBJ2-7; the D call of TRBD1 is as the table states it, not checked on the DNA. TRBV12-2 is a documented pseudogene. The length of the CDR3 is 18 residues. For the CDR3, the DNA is TGTGCAAGTCGCCACCGCTTCATGGGGGCAGAGATTACCTACGAGCAGTACTTC. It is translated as CASRHRFMGAEITYEQYF.

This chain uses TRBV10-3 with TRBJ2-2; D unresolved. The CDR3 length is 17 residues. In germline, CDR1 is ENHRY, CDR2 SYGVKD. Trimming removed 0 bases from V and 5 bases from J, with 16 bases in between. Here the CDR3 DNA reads TGTGCCATCAGTGAGTCCAGGCCAAATGGGTTTACCGGGGAGCTGTTTTTT. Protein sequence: CAISESRPNGFTGELFF.

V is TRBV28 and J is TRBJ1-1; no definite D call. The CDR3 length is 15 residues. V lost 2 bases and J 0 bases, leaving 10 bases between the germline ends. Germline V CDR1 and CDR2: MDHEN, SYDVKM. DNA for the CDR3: TGTGCCAGCAGTTTAATTACGGGATTGAACACTGAAGCTTTCTTT. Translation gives CASSLITGLNTEAFF.

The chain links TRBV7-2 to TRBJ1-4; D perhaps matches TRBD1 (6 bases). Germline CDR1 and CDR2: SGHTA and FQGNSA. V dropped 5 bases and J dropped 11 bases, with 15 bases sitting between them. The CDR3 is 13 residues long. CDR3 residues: CASSPGAGEKLFF. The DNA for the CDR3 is TGTGCCAGCAGCCCGGGGGCCGGCGAGAAACTGTTTTTT.

The CDR3 loop is CASSLIAGGPDTQYF. In nucleotides, the CDR3 is TGTGCCAGCAGCCTGATAGCGGGGGGGCCAGATACGCAGTATTTT. This rearrangement joins TRBV28 to TRBJ2-3; 11 bases agree with TRBD2. The CDR3 is 15 amino acids. The V segment lost 6 bases and the J segment 4 bases; nucleotides outside the gene matches: 6. Germline lookup yields CDR1 MDHEN and CDR2 SYDVKM.

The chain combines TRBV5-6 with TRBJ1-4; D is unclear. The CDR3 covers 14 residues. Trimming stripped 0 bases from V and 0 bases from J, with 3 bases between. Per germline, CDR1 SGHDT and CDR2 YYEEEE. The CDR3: CASSLAATNEKLFF. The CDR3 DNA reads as TGTGCCAGCAGCTTGGCTGCAACTAATGAAAAACTGTTTTTT.